Each of the 4 T cell receptor beta chains below was sequenced from the same sample in a study of blood T cell repertoires in COVID-19. Using immunoSEQ multiplex PCR, the repertoire was profiled, and TCRdb retains in-frame clones only, with some absent. The sample includes some 180,000 clones, approximately 85% of them seen just once. Sequenced material: peripheral blood. The origin of the receptors is a woman aged 80 or older with COVID-19, enrolled during active disease.

The genes are TRBV6-5 and TRBJ2-3; 9 bases are a match to TRBD2. The CDR3 is 14 residues long. The J segment lost 4 bases and the V segment lost 6 bases, leaving 5 bases of the junction unmatched. Germline-derived CDR1 and CDR2 are MNHEY and SVGAGI. The CDR3 is CASSLGLAADTQYF. DNA of the CDR3: TGTGCCAGCAGCCTGGGACTAGCCGCAGATACGCAGTATTTT.

The chain uses TRBV11-2 and TRBJ2-2, with 16 bases matching TRBD2. This CDR3 comprises 18 residues. Germline-derived CDR1 and CDR2 are SGHAT and FQNNGV. Trimming cost V 5 bases and J 5 bases; bases outside gene matches: 8. For the CDR3, the DNA is TGTGCCAGCAGCCCTCCGGGACTAGCGGGGGGGAGGACCGGGGAGCTGTTTTTT. Residues: CASSPPGLAGGRTGELFF.

This chain links TRBV27 with TRBJ1-1; D not resolved. The CDR3 spans 15 residues. Germline V gene sequence: CDR1 MNHEY, CDR2 SMNVEV (reference sequence). V was cut by 7 bases and J by 4 bases, with 19 bases left in between. DNA for the CDR3: TGTGCCAGCACCTTACTAGACCCTTTTCTCACTGAAGCTTTCTTT. Translating it yields CASTLLDPFLTEAFF.

The chain has TRBV11-2 and TRBJ1-6, with TRBD1 matching over 9 bases. Germline assignment: CDR1 SGHAT and CDR2 FQNNGV. Trimming at V came to 1 base and at J to 10 bases, leaving 11 bases not matched to a gene. This CDR3 has 17 amino acids. The CDR3 is CASSLGTGTGLGSPLHF. CDR3 nucleotides: TGTGCCAGCAGCTTAGGAACCGGGACAGGGCTTGGGTCACCCCTCCACTTT.